The present T cell receptor beta chain was sequenced within a study of blood T cell repertoires in COVID-19. Germline V CDR1 and CDR2: SEHNR, FQNEAQ (reference sequence). CDR3 size: 14 residues. V shed 3 bases and J 9 bases; nucleotides not matched to a gene: 6. Enrollees, about 18 to 90 years old, lived in 24 US areas. Before being deemed recovered, Cohort 3 donors had two negative PCRs, clearance, or symptom resolution. Profiled with immunoSEQ multiplex PCR; TCRdb holds only in-frame clones, not every one. There are roughly 400,000 clones in the sample; 85% to 90% occur only once, and 1.1% lies in the top ten.

The receptor comes from a man aged 25-40 years who had recovered from COVID-19. The specimen was PBMCs or T cells enriched from blood (not recorded which). This rearrangement joins TRBV7-9 to TRBJ2-1; 9 positions agree with TRBD2. This CDR3 reads CASSFQREVIEQFF. CDR3 nucleotide sequence: TGTGCCAGCAGCTTCCAGCGGGAGGTCATTGAGCAGTTCTTC.